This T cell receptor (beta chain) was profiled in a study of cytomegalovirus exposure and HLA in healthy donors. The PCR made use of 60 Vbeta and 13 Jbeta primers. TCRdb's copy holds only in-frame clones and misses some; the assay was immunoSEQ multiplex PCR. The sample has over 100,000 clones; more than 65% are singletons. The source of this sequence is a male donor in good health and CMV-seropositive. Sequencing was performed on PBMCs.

As DNA, the CDR3 is TGTGCCAGCAGCCCACCGGACAGCAACACTGAAGCTTTCTTT. It codes for CASSPPDSNTEAFF. The J gene is TRBJ1-1, the V gene TRBV4-2; weak D call: TRBD1 (6 bases). V lost 4 bases to trimming and J lost 2 bases, with 11 bases between them. CDR3 length: 14 residues. Germline assignment: CDR1 LGHNA and CDR2 YNFKEQ.